The clone carrying this T cell receptor (beta chain) showed up many times. Indicated time point: newly diagnosed GD, antithyroid drugs for less than 3 months. PBMC-extracted RNA yielded the TCR library. V was clipped by 3 bases and J by 3 bases, with 10 bases between them. This CDR3 region has 13 residues. CDR1 SGHRS and CDR2 YFSETQ come from the germline V gene. The data were obtained in a study of regulatory T cells in long-lasting Graves disease. Background on the study: Under 3 months of antithyroid drugs had been taken by newly diagnosed Graves' patients.

For TCR beta, libraries came from iRepertoire HTBI primers and Arm-PCR of CDR3 regions. Each CDR3 protein gets one entry after TCRdb re-called the multiplex PCR reads with MiXCR. This sample carries 560,000 or so distinct CDR3 sequences, 15% to 20% of them seen once, and the ten largest clones take 12%. This same sample was also part of a study on T cells in Graves' hyperthyroidism and ophthalmopathy. This second study says: Ophthalmopathy cases were set apart from stable hyperthyroidism by a 13 V-J model.

This chain connects TRBV5-1 to TRBJ2-7; D uncertain. The sequence was obtained from a man younger than 35 with Graves disease. This specimen was peripheral blood mononuclear cells (PBMCs), taken at new diagnosis, from a patient treated with antithyroid drugs. CDR3 DNA: TGCGCCAGCAGCTACAGAGAATACTACGAGCAGTACTTC. Protein sequence: CASSYREYYEQYF.